This T cell receptor (beta chain) originates from a study of human T cells and chemical hapten exposure. Of note for this clonotype: Its antigen is as yet unknown.

As for time point: patch test 1, 2 weeks after DPC sensitization. Treatment in this sample: therapeutic diphenylcyclopropenone sensitization with weekly scalp DPC. V was clipped by 7 bases and J by 6 bases; unmatched bases: 6. The CDR3 totals 14 residues. Looked up from germline, CDR1 is SEHNR and CDR2 is FQNEAQ (reference sequence). TCRdb ran MiXCR on the RACE reads and lists one entry per CDR3 protein. The data contain some 400,000 distinct CDR3 sequences, more than 4.5% of them singletons. Regarding the study as a whole: Expanded TCRs grouped into significantly more large CDR3 similarity clusters than controls produced.

The sample here was whole blood, taken in connection with sensitization to the hapten diphenylcyclopropenone (DPC). The chain recombines TRBV7-9 with TRBJ1-1; 12 bases agree with TRBD1. The origin of this receptor is a woman in her forties or fifties with alopecia areata. Some clones in this sample may be carry-over from other donors' samples. This CDR3 is CASNTGTGGSEAFF. CDR3 nucleotides: TGTGCCAGCAACACCGGGACAGGGGGCTCTGAAGCTTTCTTT.